This TCR beta chain appears in the sequencing data of a study of tumor-infiltrating lymphocytes in primary liver carcinoma. Germline V gives CDR1 MNHNS, CDR2 SASEGT. The CDR3 spans 16 residues. Taking about 19-31 mg of unsorted bulk tissue, the authors co-extracted RNA and DNA. Study findings and constraints: Present in all five tumor regions were only about 7-25% of the top clones.

TCR beta cDNA was reverse-transcribed from around 0.55 ug of total RNA. The reaction used a constant-region primer and ProtoScript II reverse transcriptase. Libraries of TCR beta came from three nested multiplex PCR rounds with slightly modified ARM-PCR. Running nine to ten cycles apiece, the first two PCR rounds relied on TRBV1-TRBV30 forward primers together with a C-beta reverse primer. TCRdb redid the calling of the multiplex PCR reads with MiXCR, one entry per CDR3 protein. Of 75,000 or so distinct CDR3 sequences listed, 55% to 75% are singletons. For this clonotype: Its cognate antigen is unknown. One end of the junction varies from germline; a read error may be responsible.

The TCR comes from a man in his forties with primary liver carcinoma and hepatitis B virus infection. V usage is TRBV6-1 and J usage is TRBJ2-5; the D gene is possibly TRBD2 (5 bases). The sequenced sample consisted of liver tumor tissue from sampling region 4. The subset denotes: tumor region T4, right-lateral pole. CDR3 in amino acids: CVSSDLIGMGRETQYF. The DNA of the CDR3 is TGTGTCAGCAGTGACCTCATCGGGATGGGTAGAGAGACCCAGTACTTC.